The TCR beta chain described here comes from a study of T cell responses to AZD1222 COVID-19 vaccine. Measured with immunoSEQ multiplex PCR; TCRdb has only the in-frame clones, and not every one. The data show roughly 120,000 clones, roughly 90% seen once. The germline CDR1 and CDR2 sequences are GTSNPN and SVGIG (reference sequence). This CDR3 has 14 amino acids. The V end was cut by 0 bases, the J end by 12 bases, with 15 bases between. Sample: peripheral blood, taken on day 0 of AZD1222 vaccination. The clonotype originates from an adult in good health. The J gene is TRBJ1-6, the V gene TRBV30; no firm D call. This CDR3 reads CAWSVAAVTLPLHF. CDR3 sequence (DNA): TGTGCCTGGAGTGTAGCGGCCGTAACTTTACCCCTCCACTTT. The full variable domain, its missing parts supplied by reference TRBV30 and TRBJ1-6, is SQTIHQWPATLVQPVGSPLSLECTVEGTSNPNLYWYRQAAGRGLQLLFYSVGIGQISSEVPQNLSASRPQDRQFILSSKKLLLSDSGFYLCAWSVAAVTLPLHFGNGTRLTVT.